These 13 T cell receptor beta chains originate from one sample sequenced in a study of cytomegalovirus exposure and HLA in healthy donors. The PCR employed 60 Vbeta primers together with 13 Jbeta primers. Measured with immunoSEQ multiplex PCR; TCRdb has only the in-frame clones, and not every one. Of some 150,000 clones in the sample, around 72% were seen once. Input material: PBMCs. Receptor source: a human donor in good health.

This clone was counted only a few times. The V gene is TRBV15, the J gene TRBJ2-5, with D maybe TRBD1 (5 bases). The CDR3 has 13 amino acids. Trimming left V 7 bases short and J 1 base short, with 10 bases between. Germline V gives CDR1 LNHNV, CDR2 YYDKDF (reference sequence). Written as DNA, the CDR3 is TGTGCCACCACTACGGACACCCAAGAGACCCAGTACTTC. This sequence encodes CATTTDTQETQYF. The full variable domain, rest sourced from reference TRBV15 and TRBJ2-5, is DAMVIQNPRYQVTQFGKPVTLSCSQTLNHNVMYWYQQKSSQAPKLLFHYYDKDFNNEADTPDNFQSRRPNTSFCFLDIRSPGLGDTAMYLCATTTDTQETQYFGPGTRLLVL.

The genes are TRBV5-6 and TRBJ2-7, with D tentatively TRBD1 (5 bases). CDR1 is SGHDT, CDR2 YYEEEE, per germline. This CDR3 contains 13 residues. Trimming took 1 base from V and 2 from J, leaving 7 bases between them. CDR3 loop: CASSLQGAYEQYF. CDR3 nucleotides: TGTGCCAGCAGCTTGCAGGGCGCCTACGAGCAGTACTTC.

Only one count was recorded for this clone. The chain links TRBV9 to TRBJ2-6, with a tentative D call TRBD2 (6 bases). The CDR3 has 17 residues. Germline V gene data show CDR1 as SGDLS and CDR2 as YYNGEE. Trimming took off 3 bases at V and 0 bases at J, with 13 bases between the two ends. The CDR3 sequence: CASSGGGGVSGANVLTF. The CDR3 DNA reads as TGTGCCAGCAGCGGCGGCGGAGGGGTCTCTGGGGCCAACGTCCTGACTTTC. Drawing the rest from reference TRBV9 and TRBJ2-6, the complete variable domain is DSGVTQTPKHLITATGQRVTLRCSPRSGDLSVYWYQQSLDQGLQFLIQYYNGEERAKGNILERFSAQQFPDLHSELNLSSLELGDSALYFCASSGGGGVSGANVLTFGAGSRLTVL.

The chain links TRBV27 to TRBJ1-6, with D tentatively TRBD1 (5 bases). The germline gives CDR1 MNHEY, CDR2 SMNVEV (reference sequence). CDR3 length: 15 amino acids. V dropped 8 bases and J dropped 9 bases, with 20 bases sitting between them. The CDR3, as DNA: TGTGCCAGCCGGGGGGGGGAAGGGCGGGGTTCACCCCTCCACTTT. Translated: CASRGGEGRGSPLHF.

The chain couples TRBV2 to TRBJ2-5, with 7 bases aligning to TRBD2. Germline V gene lookup returns CDR1 SNHLY and CDR2 FYNNEI. J gave up 5 bases and V 8 bases, and 5 bases lay outside the gene matches. The CDR3 loop spans 12 amino acids. The CDR3 DNA follows: TGTGCCAGCCCAGCGGGGAAGGAGACCCAGTACTTC. It yields the protein CASPAGKETQYF.

This clone has a handful of counts. CDR3 nucleotides: TGTGCCAGCAGAAGACAGGGGATCAACTATGGCTACACCTTC. Its translation: CASRRQGINYGYTF. The chain links TRBV6-5 to TRBJ1-2; TRBD1 matches at 8 bases. V lost 6 bases and J lost 2; bases outside the gene matches: 5. The CDR3 length is 14 residues. Germline loops: CDR1 MNHEY, CDR2 SVGAGI.

The gene calls are TRBV7-9 and TRBJ2-7; TRBD2 matches 10 bases. The CDR3 consists of 14 residues. With 5 bases clipped from V and 6 bases from J, the junction kept 7 bases outside the gene matches. Germline lookup yields CDR1 SEHNR and CDR2 FQNEAQ (reference sequence). The CDR3, as DNA: TGTGCCAGCAGCCGACCGGGACTAGCGCGCGAGCAGTACTTC. This sequence encodes CASSRPGLAREQYF.

The CDR3 sequence: CASSQSRGGVSYEQYF. For the CDR3, the DNA is TGCGCCAGCAGTCAATCGAGGGGGGGAGTGTCCTACGAGCAGTACTTC. The chain recombines TRBV23-1 with TRBJ2-7, with a weak D call TRBD2 (7 bases). TRBV23-1 carries the ORF label, with uncertain function. V gave up 0 bases and J gave up 1 base, with 13 bases separating them. The CDR3 is made up of 16 amino acids.

This chain uses TRBV10-3 with TRBJ1-2; 7 nucleotides align to TRBD1. CDR1 and CDR2 from the germline V gene are ENHRY and SYGVKD. V gave up 3 bases and J gave up 8 bases; unmatched junction bases: 0. This CDR3 comprises 11 residues. This chain's CDR3 is CAISEGGGYTF. The DNA for the CDR3 is TGTGCCATCAGTGAAGGGGGCGGCTACACCTTC.

This chain connects TRBV4-1 to TRBJ1-1, with TRBD1 as a possible D gene (5 bases). V lost 1 base to trimming and J lost 5 bases, with 11 bases between them. CDR1 is MGHRA, CDR2 YSYEKL, per germline. There are 14 residues in the CDR3. CDR3 in amino acids: CASSQAFRGTEAFF. The CDR3 coding sequence is TGCGCCAGCAGCCAAGCTTTTCGGGGGACTGAAGCTTTCTTT.

This clone was detected a few times. The rearrangement joins TRBV1 to TRBJ1-4; TRBD1, the D gene given by the table, was not confirmed from the DNA. TRBV1 is described as a pseudogene. The CDR3 loop spans 16 amino acids. The chain's CDR3 is CTSSQATGTSAEKLFF. CDR3 in DNA: TGCACCAGCAGCCAAGCCACCGGGACATCAGCCGAAAAACTGTTTTTT.

This clone was detected once. The CDR3, as DNA: TGTGCCAGCAGCTCCTCGACAGCAATGAACACTGAAGCTTTCTTT. Its protein product is CASSSSTAMNTEAFF. V is TRBV5-6 and J is TRBJ1-1; possibly TRBD1 for D (5 bases). The V end lost 3 bases, the J end lost 0 bases, and 12 bases lay between the germline ends. CDR3 size: 15 residues. In germline, CDR1 is SGHDT, CDR2 YYEEEE.

The V gene is TRBV6-1, the J gene TRBJ2-7, with a possible D match to TRBD1 (5 bases). V lost 2 bases to trimming and J lost 6 bases, with 20 bases between them. The V gene's germline CDR1 is MNHNS and CDR2 SASEGT. The CDR3 runs to 16 residues. The CDR3 is CASSESDIGRVFEQYF. For the CDR3, the DNA is TGTGCCAGCAGTGAATCTGATATTGGCAGGGTGTTCGAGCAGTACTTC.